The 9 T cell receptor beta chains listed next were all sequenced from one sample in a study of T-cell reconstitution after alpha-beta-depleted transplantation in children. Unique molecular identifiers tagged the TCRbeta library. TCRdb called the PCR reads again in MiXCR, with one record for every CDR3 protein. This repertoire shows more than 400,000 distinct CDR3 sequences, about an eighth found once; its top ten account for approximately 15%. The sample in question was PBMCs, mostly from graft donor cells, obtained 180 days after TCRalphabeta/CD19-depleted stem cell transplant. Every receptor here comes from a female patient between 2 and 15 years old who had a stem cell transplant for aplastic anemia, so the T cells may come from the graft donor.

This clonotype has more than one count but fewer than ten. The chain employs TRBV15 and TRBJ2-1, with 7 bases aligning to TRBD2. Germline CDR1 reads LNHNV; CDR2 reads YYDKDF (reference sequence). After removal of 1 base from V and 7 bases from J, the junction contained 13 bases not matched to a gene. CDR3 length equals 17 residues. CDR3 sequence (DNA): TGTGCCACCAGCAGAGGGCTGGCGGGAGAATTTTGGAATGAGCAGTTCTTC. Protein: CATSRGLAGEFWNEQFF.

The chain carries TRBV28 and TRBJ1-2; tentatively, D is TRBD1 (5 bases). The germline CDR1 and CDR2 sequences are MDHEN and SYDVKM. Trimming stripped 8 bases from V and 1 base from J, with 11 bases between. The CDR3 consists of 13 residues. CDR3 DNA sequence: TGTGCCAGCTGCCAGGGCTTTAACTATGGCTACACCTTC. Translation gives CASCQGFNYGYTF.

This chain connects TRBV5-1 to TRBJ1-1; D is perhaps TRBD1 (6 bases). The CDR3 totals 15 residues. Trimming pared 6 bases from V and 1 base from J, leaving 16 bases between. In germline, CDR1 is SGHRS, CDR2 YFSETQ. This CDR3 reads CASTSKGTPNTEAFF. CDR3 coding DNA: TGCGCCAGCACCTCTAAGGGGACACCGAACACTGAAGCTTTCTTT.

This clonotype has a handful of counts. The genes are TRBV18 and TRBJ1-1; 8 bases are shared with TRBD1. This CDR3 has 15 residues. Trimming cost V 5 bases and J 0 bases; bases outside gene matches: 5. In germline, CDR1 is KGHSH, CDR2 LQKENI. The chain's CDR3 is CASSRGQVLNTEAFF. CDR3 in DNA: TGTGCCAGCTCAAGGGGACAGGTATTGAACACTGAAGCTTTCTTT. The variable domain in full, with the rest retrieved from reference TRBV18 and TRBJ1-1, is NAGVMQNPRHLVRRRGQEARLRCSPMKGHSHVYWYRQLPEEGLKFMVYLQKENIIDESGMPKERFSAEFPKEGPSILRIQQVVRGDSAAYFCASSRGQVLNTEAFFGQGTRLTVV.

This clonotype was observed many times. The gene calls are TRBV27 and TRBJ1-5; D unclear. V lost 3 bases and J lost 2, with 5 bases in between. The V gene's germline CDR1 is MNHEY and CDR2 SMNVEV (reference sequence). The CDR3 consists of 13 residues. In DNA, the CDR3 is TGTGCCAGCAGTTTTTTAGGCAATCAGCCCCAGCATTTT. Its protein is CASSFLGNQPQHF.

This clonotype has a handful of counts. This rearrangement joins TRBV6-5 to TRBJ2-5; 8 positions agree with TRBD1. Germline V CDR1 and CDR2: MNHEY, SVGAGI. This CDR3 is 15 amino acids long. J lost 5 bases, V lost 0 bases, and 5 bases had no gene match. CDR3 region: CASSYSTGGFETQYF. Here the CDR3 DNA reads TGTGCCAGCAGTTACTCTACAGGGGGTTTCGAGACCCAGTACTTC.

A few counts support this clonotype. The rearrangement uses TRBV7-2 and TRBJ1-2; 8 bases line up with TRBD1. With V trimmed by 6 bases and J by 2 bases, 8 bases remained unmatched. The CDR3 contains 15 residues. Germline values: CDR1 SGHTA, CDR2 FQGNSA. The CDR3 loop is CASRPDRGGNYGYTF. The DNA for the CDR3 is TGTGCCAGCAGACCCGACAGGGGCGGGAACTATGGCTACACCTTC. The full variable domain, rest sourced from reference TRBV7-2 and TRBJ1-2, is GAGVSQSPSNKVTEKGKDVELRCDPISGHTALYWYRQSLGQGLEFLIYFQGNSAPDKSGLPSDRFSAERTGGSVSTLTIQRTQQEDSAVYLCASRPDRGGNYGYTFGSGTRLTVV.

DNA of the CDR3: TGTGCCAGCAGCTTAATGGAGGCCGGGGAGCTGTTTTTT. Residues: CASSLMEAGELFF. The V gene is TRBV7-3, the J gene TRBJ2-2, with a possible D match to TRBD2 (5 bases). The ends were cut back, 1 base at V and 6 bases at J, with 6 bases in the middle. The CDR3 consists of 13 residues. Germline CDR1 SGHTA, CDR2 FQGTGA.

This chain uses TRBV4-3 with TRBJ2-5; 9 nucleotides line up with TRBD1. After removal of 2 bases from V and 2 bases from J, the junction contained 3 bases not matched to a gene. Per the germline V gene, CDR1 is LGHNA and CDR2 is YSLEER. The CDR3 contains 15 residues. CDR3 nucleotides: TGCGCCAGCAGCCAACCGGGACAGGGACAAGAGACCCAGTACTTC. Its translation: CASSQPGQGQETQYF.